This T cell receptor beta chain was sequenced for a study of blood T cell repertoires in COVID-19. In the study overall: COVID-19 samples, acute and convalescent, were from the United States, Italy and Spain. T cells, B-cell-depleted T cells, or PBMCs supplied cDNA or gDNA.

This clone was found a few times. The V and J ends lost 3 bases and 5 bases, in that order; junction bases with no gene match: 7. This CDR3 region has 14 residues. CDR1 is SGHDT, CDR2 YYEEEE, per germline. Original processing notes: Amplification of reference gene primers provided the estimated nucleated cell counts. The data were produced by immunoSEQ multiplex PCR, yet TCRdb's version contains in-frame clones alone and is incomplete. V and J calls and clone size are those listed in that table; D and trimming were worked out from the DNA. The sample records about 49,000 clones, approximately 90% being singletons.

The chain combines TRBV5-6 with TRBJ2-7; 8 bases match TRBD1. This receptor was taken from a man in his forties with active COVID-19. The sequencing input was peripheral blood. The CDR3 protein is CASSYGQGLDEQYF. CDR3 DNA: TGTGCCAGCAGCTATGGACAGGGTCTCGACGAGCAGTACTTC.